The rows below give T cell receptor beta chains drawn from one sample of a study of T cell changes during pregnancy in multiple sclerosis. TCRdb's copy holds only in-frame clones and misses some; the assay was immunoSEQ multiplex PCR. The data contain tens of thousands of clones, around 89% of them singletons. Sequenced here: CD8+ T cells from peripheral blood mononuclear cells, sampled in the first trimester of pregnancy. The receptors here all came from a female donor with multiple sclerosis, enrolled in a pregnancy study. Both conserved end residues are part of each CDR3. Each record gives: D gene, J gene, V gene, clone size, CDR3 length, CDR3 protein, CDR3 DNA. The D gene is left open where the match is weak. Clone size is stated in some rows and not others, as once, few, many or a class when expanded.

d_call: TRBD2
j_call: TRBJ2-7
v_call: TRBV29-1
clone_size: .
cdr3_length: 13
cdr3_aa: CSVGSLAGNEQYF
cdr3_nt: TGCAGCGTTGGATCACTAGCGGGAAACGAGCAGTACTTC

d_call: .
j_call: TRBJ1-1
v_call: TRBV4-3
clone_size: .
cdr3_length: 15
cdr3_aa: CASSQDSGVNTEAFF
cdr3_nt: TGCGCCAGCAGCCAAGATTCCGGGGTGAACACTGAAGCTTTCTTT

d_call: .
j_call: TRBJ2-1
v_call: TRBV29-1
clone_size: .
cdr3_length: 14
cdr3_aa: CSSYAPSSYNEQFF
cdr3_nt: TGCAGCTCTTATGCGCCGAGCTCCTACAATGAGCAGTTCTTC

d_call: .
j_call: TRBJ2-7
v_call: TRBV15
clone_size: .
cdr3_length: 12
cdr3_aa: CATSRAGYEQYF
cdr3_nt: TGTGCCACCAGCAGAGCCGGCTACGAGCAGTACTTC

d_call: TRBD2
j_call: TRBJ2-5
v_call: TRBV14
clone_size: .
cdr3_length: 14
cdr3_aa: CASSQEAGGKTQYF
cdr3_nt: TGTGCCAGCAGCCAAGAGGCGGGGGGGAAGACCCAGTACTTC

d_call: TRBD2
j_call: TRBJ2-3
v_call: TRBV28
clone_size: .
cdr3_length: 14
cdr3_aa: CASSFLAGTDTQYF
cdr3_nt: TGTGCCAGCAGTTTCCTAGCGGGAACAGATACGCAGTATTTT

d_call: .
j_call: TRBJ2-1
v_call: TRBV5-4
clone_size: once
cdr3_length: 15
cdr3_aa: CASSLGATAYNEQFF
cdr3_nt: TGTGCCAGCAGCTTGGGGGCGACGGCCTACAATGAGCAGTTCTTC

d_call: TRBD2
j_call: TRBJ2-5
v_call: TRBV5-4
clone_size: .
cdr3_length: 15
cdr3_aa: CASSSRLAGDETQYF
cdr3_nt: TGTGCCAGCAGCTCCAGGCTAGCGGGAGACGAGACCCAGTACTTC

d_call: TRBD1
j_call: TRBJ2-7
v_call: TRBV4-2
clone_size: .
cdr3_length: 16
cdr3_aa: CASSPRGRDSSYEQYF
cdr3_nt: TGTGCCAGCAGCCCAAGAGGCCGGGACAGCTCCTACGAGCAGTACTTC

d_call: TRBD2
j_call: TRBJ2-1
v_call: TRBV7-9
clone_size: few
cdr3_length: 19
cdr3_aa: CASSGERLAGGHTYNEQFF
cdr3_nt: TGTGCCAGCAGCGGGGAAAGACTAGCGGGAGGGCATACTTACAATGAGCAGTTCTTC

d_call: .
j_call: TRBJ2-3
v_call: TRBV4-1
clone_size: .
cdr3_length: 16
cdr3_aa: CASSQEPARRTDTQYF
cdr3_nt: TGCGCCAGCAGCCAAGAACCGGCTCGGCGGACAGATACGCAGTATTTT

d_call: .
j_call: TRBJ1-1
v_call: TRBV5-4
clone_size: .
cdr3_length: 14
cdr3_aa: CASSPPDSNTEAFF
cdr3_nt: TGTGCCAGCAGCCCACCGGACAGCAACACTGAAGCTTTCTTT

d_call: .
j_call: TRBJ2-7
v_call: TRBV11-3
clone_size: .
cdr3_length: 12
cdr3_aa: CASSLGGAEQYF
cdr3_nt: TGTGCCAGCAGCTTAGGGGGAGCCGAGCAGTACTTC

d_call: TRBD2
j_call: TRBJ2-7
v_call: TRBV7-6
clone_size: .
cdr3_length: 16
cdr3_aa: CASSFRQAGGPGEQYF
cdr3_nt: TGTGCCAGCAGCTTCAGACAGGCGGGAGGGCCTGGAGAGCAGTACTTC

d_call: .
j_call: TRBJ1-1
v_call: TRBV19
clone_size: .
cdr3_length: 14
cdr3_aa: CASSIRQLNTEAFF
cdr3_nt: TGTGCCAGTAGTATCCGACAGCTCAATACTGAAGCTTTCTTT

d_call: .
j_call: TRBJ2-1
v_call: TRBV19
clone_size: .
cdr3_length: 12
cdr3_aa: CASSIPAEEQFF
cdr3_nt: TGTGCCAGTAGTATCCCCGCGGAAGAGCAGTTCTTC

d_call: .
j_call: TRBJ2-7
v_call: TRBV10-3
clone_size: few
cdr3_length: 15
cdr3_aa: CAISEPTVYTYEQYF
cdr3_nt: TGTGCCATCAGTGAACCGACAGTGTATACCTACGAGCAGTACTTC

d_call: .
j_call: TRBJ2-1
v_call: TRBV7-9
clone_size: .
cdr3_length: 15
cdr3_aa: CASSSGSQLYNEQFF
cdr3_nt: TGTGCCAGCAGCTCCGGGAGTCAGCTTTACAATGAGCAGTTCTTC

d_call: TRBD1
j_call: TRBJ2-7
v_call: TRBV27
clone_size: .
cdr3_length: 14
cdr3_aa: CASTDGTGAYEQYF
cdr3_nt: TGTGCCAGCACCGACGGGACAGGGGCCTACGAGCAGTACTTC

d_call: .
j_call: TRBJ2-1
v_call: TRBV12-2
clone_size: .
cdr3_length: 17
cdr3_aa: CASRLALKGNSYNEQFF
cdr3_nt: TGTGCAAGTCGCTTAGCGCTAAAGGGGAACTCCTACAATGAGCAGTTCTTC

d_call: .
j_call: TRBJ2-7
v_call: TRBV2
clone_size: once
cdr3_length: 13
cdr3_aa: CARNRDNSYEQYF
cdr3_nt: TGTGCCAGAAACCGGGACAACTCCTACGAGCAGTACTTC

d_call: .
j_call: TRBJ2-3
v_call: TRBV4-3
clone_size: .
cdr3_length: 14
cdr3_aa: CASSRYLERDTQYF
cdr3_nt: TGCGCCAGCAGCCGGTATTTGGAGCGGGATACGCAGTATTTT

d_call: TRBD1
j_call: TRBJ2-7
v_call: TRBV7-2
clone_size: .
cdr3_length: 18
cdr3_aa: CASSLSRRAGQVTYEQYF
cdr3_nt: TGTGCCAGCAGCCTATCCCGTCGCGCGGGACAGGTGACCTACGAGCAGTACTTC

d_call: .
j_call: TRBJ1-5
v_call: TRBV12-5
clone_size: .
cdr3_length: 11
cdr3_aa: CARRTVFPQHF
cdr3_nt: TGTGCTAGGCGGACAGTTTTTCCCCAGCATTTT

d_call: TRBD1
j_call: TRBJ1-5
v_call: TRBV13
clone_size: .
cdr3_length: 15
cdr3_aa: CASSFGTGKNQPQHF
cdr3_nt: TGTGCCAGCAGCTTTGGGACAGGGAAGAATCAGCCCCAGCATTTT

d_call: .
j_call: TRBJ1-2
v_call: TRBV19
clone_size: .
cdr3_length: 14
cdr3_aa: CASSIGGALYGYTF
cdr3_nt: TGTGCCAGTAGTATCGGAGGGGCTCTCTATGGCTACACCTTC

d_call: TRBD2
j_call: TRBJ2-7
v_call: TRBV2
clone_size: .
cdr3_length: 15
cdr3_aa: CASFAGGDISYEQYF
cdr3_nt: TGTGCCAGCTTTGCGGGAGGGGATATCTCCTACGAGCAGTACTTC

d_call: TRBD2
j_call: TRBJ2-7
v_call: TRBV11-2
clone_size: .
cdr3_length: 13
cdr3_aa: CASSLEGGYEQYF
cdr3_nt: TGTGCCAGCAGCTTAGAGGGAGGGTACGAGCAGTACTTC

d_call: TRBD2
j_call: TRBJ2-1
v_call: TRBV7-6
clone_size: .
cdr3_length: 16
cdr3_aa: CASSLAGSGRYNEQFF
cdr3_nt: TGTGCCAGCAGCTTAGCAGGTAGCGGGAGATACAATGAGCAGTTCTTC

d_call: TRBD1
j_call: TRBJ2-6
v_call: TRBV29-1
clone_size: .
cdr3_length: 17
cdr3_aa: CSVEGPGTGSGANVLTF
cdr3_nt: TGCAGCGTTGAAGGTCCCGGGACAGGGTCCGGGGCCAACGTCCTGACTTTC

d_call: TRBD2
j_call: TRBJ2-7
v_call: TRBV9
clone_size: .
cdr3_length: 16
cdr3_aa: CASSPTTSGRTGEQYF
cdr3_nt: TGTGCCAGCAGCCCAACGACTAGCGGGAGAACAGGCGAGCAGTACTTC

d_call: TRBD2
j_call: TRBJ2-3
v_call: TRBV7-2
clone_size: .
cdr3_length: 16
cdr3_aa: CASSFLRTSGADTQYF
cdr3_nt: TGTGCCAGCAGCTTTCTAAGGACTAGCGGCGCAGATACGCAGTATTTT

d_call: .
j_call: TRBJ2-2
v_call: TRBV29-1
clone_size: .
cdr3_length: 13
cdr3_aa: CSTYNQNTGELFF
cdr3_nt: TGCAGCACATACAACCAGAACACCGGGGAGCTGTTTTTT

d_call: .
j_call: TRBJ2-7
v_call: TRBV15
clone_size: .
cdr3_length: 12
cdr3_aa: CATSRGVGEQYF
cdr3_nt: TGTGCCACCAGCAGGGGAGTCGGCGAGCAGTACTTC

d_call: .
j_call: TRBJ2-2
v_call: TRBV6-4
clone_size: few
cdr3_length: 14
cdr3_aa: CASKDSAPTGELFF
cdr3_nt: TGTGCCAGCAAGGACAGTGCCCCCACCGGGGAGCTGTTTTTT

d_call: .
j_call: TRBJ2-3
v_call: TRBV4-1
clone_size: .
cdr3_length: 15
cdr3_aa: CASSQPVTSTDTQYF
cdr3_nt: TGCGCCAGCAGCCAACCCGTGACATCTACAGATACGCAGTATTTT

d_call: TRBD2
j_call: TRBJ2-7
v_call: TRBV2
clone_size: .
cdr3_length: 15
cdr3_aa: CASRGGLAGTYEQYF
cdr3_nt: TGTGCCAGCAGAGGCGGACTAGCGGGGACCTACGAGCAGTACTTC

d_call: TRBD2
j_call: TRBJ2-3
v_call: TRBV2
clone_size: .
cdr3_length: 15
cdr3_aa: CASSGSGTSTDTQYF
cdr3_nt: TGTGCCAGCAGCGGTAGCGGGACTAGCACAGATACGCAGTATTTT

d_call: TRBD2
j_call: TRBJ2-7
v_call: TRBV7-9
clone_size: .
cdr3_length: 15
cdr3_aa: CASRGETSSSYEQYF
cdr3_nt: TGTGCCAGCAGGGGAGAGACTAGCAGCTCCTACGAGCAGTACTTC